These 25 T cell receptor beta chains originate from one sample sequenced in a study of blood T cell repertoires in COVID-19. Assay used: immunoSEQ multiplex PCR; TCRdb lists only in-frame clones, some missing. The sample has more than 140,000 clones, approximately 82% seen once. Sequencing input: peripheral blood. Receptor source: a human donor in a cohort sampled during active COVID-19.

This clone occurred once. The genes are TRBV12-5 and TRBJ2-7, with 9 positions matching TRBD2. The CDR3 length is 18 residues. Trimming removed 2 bases from V and 1 base from J; junction bases left unmatched: 12. The germline CDR1 and CDR2 sequences are LGHNT and FRNRAP. The CDR3 protein is CASGLKSASGTSSYEQYF. The CDR3 DNA reads as TGTGCTAGTGGTTTGAAAAGCGCTAGCGGGACCTCATCCTACGAGCAGTACTTC.

The CDR3 DNA follows: TGCAGCGCCCCCCTGACAGGGGGGCACACTGAAGCTTTCTTT. Amino acids: CSAPLTGGHTEAFF. The chain is built from TRBV29-1 and TRBJ1-1; 9 bases are a match to TRBD1. Looked up from germline, CDR1 is SQVTM and CDR2 is ANQGSEA. CDR3 length: 14 residues. V gave up 7 bases and J gave up 3 bases; unmatched junction bases: 9. The full variable domain, with the rest looked up from reference TRBV29-1 and TRBJ1-1, is SAVISQKPSRDICQRGTSLTIQCQVDSQVTMMFWYRQQPGQSLTLIATANQGSEATYESGFVIDKFPISRPNLTFSTLTVSNMSPEDSSIYLCSAPLTGGHTEAFFGQGTRLTVV.

This clone appeared once. This chain joins TRBV27 and TRBJ1-6, with D possibly matching TRBD1 (6 bases). The germline V and J ends were trimmed by 2 bases and 7 bases, with 15 bases remaining between them. CDR3 length equals 16 residues. Germline V gene data show CDR1 as MNHEY and CDR2 as SMNVEV (reference sequence). This CDR3 reads CASSLGPGVLNSPLHF. For the CDR3, the DNA is TGTGCCAGCAGTTTAGGCCCAGGGGTTCTCAATTCACCCCTCCACTTT.

The V gene is TRBV3-1 (or the pseudogene TRBV3-2), the J gene TRBJ1-1, with a possible D match to TRBD1 (5 bases). CDR1 and CDR2 (germline): LGHDT, YNNKEL (reference sequence). V was pared by 1 base and J by 6 bases, with 12 bases between. This CDR3 is built from 14 residues. CDR3 bases: TGTGCCAGCAGCCAAGTGGGGGGGAAGCCTGAAGCTTTCTTT. Translated: CASSQVGGKPEAFF.

This chain connects TRBV7-8 to TRBJ2-7; 7 bases are shared with TRBD2. This CDR3 is built from 15 residues. The germline V gene has CDR1 SGHVS and CDR2 FQNEAQ. Unmatched junction bases numbered 6, after V lost 4 bases and J lost 0 bases. As DNA, the CDR3 is TGTGCCAGCAGCTCTTGGGAGGGGAGCTCCTACGAGCAGTACTTC. This sequence encodes CASSSWEGSSYEQYF.

The chain employs TRBV19 and TRBJ1-2; 9 bases align to TRBD1. After removal of 3 bases from V and 5 bases from J, the junction contained 4 bases not matched to a gene. This CDR3 comprises 14 residues. Germline CDR1 and CDR2: LNHDA and SQIVND (reference sequence). CDR3 in amino acids: CASSMGDRVYGYTF. The CDR3 region has the DNA TGTGCCAGTAGTATGGGGGACAGGGTTTATGGCTACACCTTC. The variable domain in full, with the rest retrieved from reference TRBV19 and TRBJ1-2, is DGGITQSPKYLFRKEGQNVTLSCEQNLNHDAMYWYRQDPGQGLRLIYYSQIVNDFQKGDIAEGYSVSREKKESFPLTVTSAQKNPTAFYLCASSMGDRVYGYTFGSGTRLTVV.

The gene calls are TRBV19 and TRBJ1-5; no firm D call. Per the germline V gene, CDR1 is LNHDA and CDR2 is SQIVND (reference sequence). This CDR3 contains 13 residues. The V end lost 0 bases, the J end lost 6 bases, and 6 bases lay between the germline ends. In DNA, the CDR3 is TGTGCCAGTAGTATAGATTCGGTTCAGCCCCAGCATTTT. Translating it yields CASSIDSVQPQHF.

This chain joins TRBV5-1 and TRBJ2-2; TRBD2 matches 8 bases. Germline CDR1 and CDR2: SGHRS and YFSETQ. There are 17 residues in the CDR3. V was pared by 4 bases and J by 1 base, with 9 bases of the junction left unmatched. The CDR3, as DNA: TGCGCCAGCAGCCAACTAACTAGCGGAGGGAACACCGGGGAGCTGTTTTTT. Its protein product is CASSQLTSGGNTGELFF. Based on the CDR3 plus reference TRBV5-1 and TRBJ2-2, the full variable domain is KAGVTQTPRYLIKTRGQQVTLSCSPISGHRSVSWYQQTPGQGLQFLFEYFSETQRNKGNFPGRFSGRQFSNSRSEMNVSTLELGDSALYLCASSQLTSGGNTGELFFGEGSRLTVL.

Regarding this clone: A single base separates this from a much larger clone, so it may be a read error. This sequence joins TRBV5-8 and TRBJ1-5, with a possible D match to TRBD1 (5 bases). CDR3 length: 13 residues. Germline CDR1 and CDR2: SGHTS and YDEGEE. Trimming took 2 bases from V and 4 from J, leaving 7 bases between them. For the CDR3, the DNA is TGTGCCAGCAGCTTTGGGGGGAATCAGCCCCAGCATTTT. As protein: CASSFGGNQPQHF.

A few counts support this clone. This rearrangement joins TRBV28 to TRBJ1-6; D gene unclear. Trimming left V 5 bases short and J 10 bases short, with 15 bases between. Germline CDR1 MDHEN, CDR2 SYDVKM. The CDR3 runs 14 residues. In DNA form, the CDR3 reads TGTGCCAGCAGTCCAGCGGGGTATAGGTCACCCCTCCACTTT. Translation gives CASSPAGYRSPLHF.

The chain joins TRBV3-1 (or the pseudogene TRBV3-2) to TRBJ2-3; 8 bases agree with TRBD2. The CDR3 consists of 16 residues. Germline CDR1 and CDR2: LGHDT and YNNKEL (reference sequence). Unmatched junction bases numbered 9, after V lost 5 bases and J lost 2 bases. The CDR3 loop reads CASSRPTSAHTDTQYF. CDR3 DNA: TGTGCCAGCAGCAGACCGACTAGCGCCCACACAGATACGCAGTATTTT.

The chain carries TRBV7-4 and TRBJ1-3; 11 bases map to TRBD1. Germline CDR1 reads SGHVT; CDR2 reads SQSDAQ. This CDR3 contains 18 residues. V lost 1 base to trimming and J lost 0 bases; unmatched junction nucleotides: 5. The CDR3 nucleotides are TGTGCCAGCAGCTTAGGGGCCGGGACAGGGGGCTCTGGAAACACCATATATTTT. It yields the protein CASSLGAGTGGSGNTIYF.

The rearrangement links TRBV21-1 to TRBJ2-2; TRBD2 is the table's D call and was not checked against the DNA. TRBV21-1 is classified as a pseudogene. The CDR3 extends over 16 amino acids. This CDR3 reads CASSFRTSGRTGELFF. In nucleotides, the CDR3 is TGTGCCAGCAGCTTCCGGACTAGCGGGAGAACCGGGGAGCTGTTTTTT.

The genes are TRBV11-3 and TRBJ1-2; TRBD1 matches at 10 bases. V trimming: 5 bases; J trimming: 8 bases; junction bases outside the gene matches: 20. Germline V CDR1 and CDR2: SGHNT, YENEEA. CDR3 length equals 18 residues. The CDR3 region is CASSLKPGQGFRLRGYTF. The CDR3 coding sequence is TGTGCCAGCAGCCTAAAACCGGGACAGGGGTTCAGATTGCGAGGCTACACCTTC.

The V and J genes are TRBV20-1 and TRBJ2-5; no firm D call. Per the germline V gene, CDR1 is DFQATT and CDR2 is SNEGSKA (reference sequence). The CDR3 has 11 residues. The V and J ends lost 7 bases and 5 bases respectively, with 11 bases between them. The DNA of the CDR3 is TGCAGTGTCAATAGCCAGGAGACCCAGTACTTC. It specifies CSVNSQETQYF.

The chain uses TRBV6-5 and TRBJ1-6; 7 bases are shared with TRBD1. This CDR3 has 14 amino acids. The V and J ends lost 6 bases and 11 bases, in that order; junction bases with no gene match: 10. Germline CDR1 MNHEY, CDR2 SVGAGI. Here the CDR3 reads CASRPPGQWPPLHF. CDR3 DNA sequence: TGTGCCAGCAGGCCCCCGGGACAGTGGCCACCCCTCCACTTT.

The genes are TRBV11-2 and TRBJ1-1, with TRBD1 matching over 8 bases. J gave up 1 base and V 4 bases, and 5 bases lay outside the gene matches. The CDR3 is 15 residues long. Germline CDR1 SGHAT, CDR2 FQNNGV. CDR3 sequence reads: CASSSTGTGNTEAFF. CDR3 sequence (DNA): TGTGCCAGCAGCTCAACCGGGACAGGGAACACTGAAGCTTTCTTT.

The V gene is TRBV6-5, the J gene TRBJ1-5; 9 bases align to TRBD1. The CDR3 has 15 residues. Trimming removed 5 bases from V and 6 bases from J; junction bases left unmatched: 8. Germline lookup yields CDR1 MNHEY and CDR2 SVGAGI. CDR3 DNA: TGTGCCAGCAGTCCCCTTACAGGGGGCGGTCAGCCCCAGCATTTT. Amino acids: CASSPLTGGGQPQHF.

The CDR3 coding sequence is TGTGCCAGTAGTTCCCGACTAGCGGGAGATTACGAGCAGTACTTC. Its protein product is CASSSRLAGDYEQYF. The chain has TRBV19 and TRBJ2-7; TRBD2 aligns across 12 bases. The CDR3 spans 15 residues. V lost 5 bases to trimming and J lost 4 bases; unmatched junction nucleotides: 6. Germline V gene lookup returns CDR1 LNHDA and CDR2 SQIVND (reference sequence). The full variable domain, rest sourced from reference TRBV19 and TRBJ2-7, is DGGITQSPKYLFRKEGQNVTLSCEQNLNHDAMYWYRQDPGQGLRLIYYSQIVNDFQKGDIAEGYSVSREKKESFPLTVTSAQKNPTAFYLCASSSRLAGDYEQYFGPGTRLTVT.

This clone has a single count. V and J are TRBV5-6 and TRBJ2-7; 10 nucleotides match TRBD2. The CDR3 length is 17 residues. The V and J ends lost 1 base and 0 bases, in that order; junction bases with no gene match: 7. Germline values: CDR1 SGHDT, CDR2 YYEEEE. Written as DNA, the CDR3 is TGTGCCAGCAGCTTGAGGACTAGCGGAACCCTCTCCTACGAGCAGTACTTC. Encoded protein: CASSLRTSGTLSYEQYF.

V is TRBV3-1 (or the pseudogene TRBV3-2) and J is TRBJ1-2; 10 nucleotides align to TRBD1. CDR3 length: 14 amino acids. Germline CDR1 LGHDT, CDR2 YNNKEL (reference sequence). V lost 3 bases, J lost 4 bases, and 2 bases stayed unmatched. The DNA of the CDR3 is TGTGCCAGCAGCCAGGGACAGGGGAGCTATGGCTACACCTTC. This gives the protein CASSQGQGSYGYTF.

The chain links TRBV28 to TRBJ1-6; no clear D. There are 15 residues in the CDR3. Deletions cut 1 base from V and 10 bases from J, with 14 bases between. Per the germline V gene, CDR1 is MDHEN and CDR2 is SYDVKM. The CDR3 DNA reads TGTGCCAGCAGTTTATTCGTTGGCCAGTCGTCACCCCTCCACTTT. Its protein is CASSLFVGQSSPLHF. The full variable domain, with the rest looked up from reference TRBV28 and TRBJ1-6, is DVKVTQSSRYLVKRTGEKVFLECVQDMDHENMFWYRQDPGLGLRLIYFSYDVKMKEKGDIPEGYSVSREKKERFSLILESASTNQTSMYLCASSLFVGQSSPLHFGNGTRLTVT.

The rearrangement uses TRBV7-2 and TRBJ2-1; D not certain. The V and J ends lost 5 bases and 11 bases respectively, with 13 bases between them. The CDR3 runs 12 residues. CDR1 is SGHTA, CDR2 FQGNSA, per germline. CDR3: CASSAPRYQQFF. CDR3 nucleotide sequence: TGTGCCAGCAGCGCTCCTAGATATCAGCAGTTCTTC.

The rearrangement joins TRBV4-2 to TRBJ2-5; D perhaps matches TRBD2 (6 bases). The CDR3 extends over 16 amino acids. The germline CDR1 and CDR2 sequences are LGHNA and YNFKEQ. With 0 bases removed from V and 4 bases from J, the gap between germline ends came to 15 bases. The CDR3 loop reads CASSQDGGFGGETQYF. In DNA, the CDR3 is TGTGCCAGCAGCCAAGATGGAGGGTTCGGTGGAGAGACCCAGTACTTC.

This clone was picked up a small number of times. V gene TRBV30 combines with J gene TRBJ1-5; 7 positions agree with TRBD1. Per germline, CDR1 GTSNPN and CDR2 SVGIG (reference sequence). The J segment lost 1 base and the V segment lost 4 bases, leaving 4 bases of the junction unmatched. This CDR3 region has 14 residues. The CDR3 nucleotides read TGTGCCTGGACCGACAGGGTCAGCAATCAGCCCCAGCATTTT. This translates into CAWTDRVSNQPQHF.